The present entry profiles one TCR beta chain with its context. The table came from immunoSEQ multiplex PCR; TCRdb's copy has only in-frame clones and leaves some out. The sample comprises under 200,000 clones, about 80% of which are singletons, and 6% to 8.5% rests with the top ten. This specimen belongs to a study of blood T cell repertoires in COVID-19. Whole-study context: Sources were T cells, B-cell-depleted T cells, or PBMCs; the material itself was cDNA or gDNA.

Germline V gives CDR1 ENHRY, CDR2 SYGVKD. This CDR3 comprises 15 residues. Trimming pared 5 bases from V and 0 bases from J, leaving 10 bases between. The TCR was taken from a man in his 60s with acute or convalescent COVID-19. Source material: peripheral blood. This sequence joins TRBV10-3 and TRBJ2-2; the D gene is possibly TRBD2 (7 bases). The CDR3 sequence: CAISFGGPNTGELFF. The CDR3, as DNA: TGTGCCATCAGTTTCGGGGGGCCGAACACCGGGGAGCTGTTTTTT.